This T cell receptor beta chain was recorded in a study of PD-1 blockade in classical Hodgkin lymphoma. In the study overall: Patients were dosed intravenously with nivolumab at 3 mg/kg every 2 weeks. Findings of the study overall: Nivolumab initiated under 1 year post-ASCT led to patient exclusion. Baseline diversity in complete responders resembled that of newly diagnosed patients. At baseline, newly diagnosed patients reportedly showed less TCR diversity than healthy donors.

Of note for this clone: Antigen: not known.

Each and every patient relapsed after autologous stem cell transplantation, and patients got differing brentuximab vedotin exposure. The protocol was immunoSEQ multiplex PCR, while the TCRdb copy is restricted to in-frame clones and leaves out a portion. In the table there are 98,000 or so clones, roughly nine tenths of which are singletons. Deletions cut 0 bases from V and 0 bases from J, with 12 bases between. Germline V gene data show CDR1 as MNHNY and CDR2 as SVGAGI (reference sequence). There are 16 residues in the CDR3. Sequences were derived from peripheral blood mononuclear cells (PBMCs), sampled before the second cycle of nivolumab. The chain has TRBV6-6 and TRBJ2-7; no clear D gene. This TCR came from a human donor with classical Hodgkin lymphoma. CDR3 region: CASSYSRPGYSYEQYF. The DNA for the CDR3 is TGTGCCAGCAGTTACTCTCGGCCAGGTTACTCCTACGAGCAGTACTTC.